Listed here are 10 T cell receptor beta chains from one sample, sequenced in a study of blood T cell repertoires in COVID-19. Sequencing used immunoSEQ multiplex PCR; TCRdb keeps in-frame clones, though not all of them. The table records under 300,000 clones, approximately 90% of them present only once. Sequenced sample: peripheral blood. The source is a woman aged 40 to 55 who had recovered from COVID-19.

The genes are TRBV6-5 and TRBJ1-2; TRBD1 is a possible D gene (6 bases). The CDR3 sequence is 14 residues long. The V end was cut by 6 bases, the J end by 1 base, with 12 bases between. Per germline, CDR1 MNHEY and CDR2 SVGAGI. The CDR3 loop reads CASRQGPVNYGYTF. The CDR3 bases are TGTGCCAGCAGACAGGGACCGGTTAACTATGGCTACACCTTC.

V gene TRBV15 combines with J gene TRBJ2-5, with 9 bases lining up with TRBD2. This CDR3 contains 17 residues. Germline values: CDR1 LNHNV, CDR2 YYDKDF (reference sequence). Trimming at V came to 1 base and at J to 4 bases, leaving 10 bases not matched to a gene. The CDR3 DNA reads TGTGCCACCAGCAGAGCGCCGGGCGGGAGGGTCGCAGAGACCCAGTACTTC. Encoded protein: CATSRAPGGRVAETQYF.

V usage is TRBV4-1 and J usage is TRBJ2-5; 9 nucleotides match TRBD2. The CDR3 is made up of 17 amino acids. From germline, CDR1 is MGHRA and CDR2 YSYEKL. V shed 0 bases and J 3 bases; nucleotides not matched to a gene: 8. The CDR3 protein is CASSQDWASGTEETQYF. CDR3 sequence (DNA): TGCGCCAGCAGCCAAGATTGGGCTAGCGGGACCGAAGAGACCCAGTACTTC.

The chain has TRBV30 and TRBJ1-3; no firm D call. The germline V and J ends were trimmed by 0 bases and 7 bases, with 16 bases remaining between them. Germline CDR1 reads GTSNPN; CDR2 reads SVGIG (reference sequence). The CDR3 runs 15 residues. The DNA of the CDR3 is TGTGCCTGGAGTGTAGGAGGGAGCAGTTGGAACACCATATATTTT. This translates into CAWSVGGSSWNTIYF.

The chain combines TRBV6-4 with TRBJ2-3, with D tentatively TRBD1 (5 bases). In germline, CDR1 is MRHNA, CDR2 SNTAGT. This CDR3 contains 14 residues. Trimming shortened V by 4 bases and J by 4 bases, and 12 bases separated the two germline ends. CDR3 residues: CASSAGRAADTQYF. The CDR3 DNA reads TGTGCCAGCAGTGCTGGCAGGGCGGCAGATACGCAGTATTTT.

This clone was seen just once. The V and J genes are TRBV7-2 and TRBJ2-5, with 9 nucleotides matching TRBD1. The CDR3 loop spans 13 amino acids. J lost 7 bases, V lost 8 bases, and 8 bases had no gene match. Germline CDR1 SGHTA, CDR2 FQGNSA. The CDR3 DNA sequence: TGTGCCAGCCACAGGGGGCCAGTGGGGACCCAGTACTTC. It is translated as CASHRGPVGTQYF. The variable domain in full, with the rest retrieved from reference TRBV7-2 and TRBJ2-5, is GAGVSQSPSNKVTEKGKDVELRCDPISGHTALYWYRQSLGQGLEFLIYFQGNSAPDKSGLPSDRFSAERTGGSVSTLTIQRTQQEDSAVYLCASHRGPVGTQYFGPGTRLLVL.

The chain recombines TRBV5-5 with TRBJ1-1; D gene ambiguous. Germline V gene lookup returns CDR1 SGHKS and CDR2 YYEKEE (reference sequence). V lost 0 bases and J lost 3, with 6 bases in between. CDR3 length equals 13 residues. CDR3 sequence (DNA): TGTGCCAGCAGCTTGGTGGAGTACACTGAAGCTTTCTTT. Translating it yields CASSLVEYTEAFF.

The chain combines TRBV27 with TRBJ2-7; 9 bases match TRBD1. The V gene's germline CDR1 is MNHEY and CDR2 SMNVEV (reference sequence). The CDR3 is 15 residues long. The V gene end was trimmed by 10 bases and the J gene end by 2 bases; junction bases not matched to a gene: 12. Here the CDR3 reads CATARVGTGPYEQYF. The CDR3 bases are TGTGCCACCGCCCGAGTCGGGACAGGGCCCTACGAGCAGTACTTC.

The chain links TRBV7-8 to TRBJ2-2, with 8 bases fitting TRBD2. V lost 5 bases to trimming and J lost 2 bases; unmatched junction nucleotides: 13. Germline CDR1 is SGHVS and CDR2 is FQNEAQ. The CDR3 is 18 amino acids. Here the CDR3 reads CASSGLHGRALNTGELFF. CDR3 bases: TGTGCCAGCAGCGGCCTCCACGGGAGGGCCTTAAACACCGGGGAGCTGTTTTTT.

The genes are TRBV28 and TRBJ2-7, with unresolved D. The CDR3 consists of 12 residues. Germline loops: CDR1 MDHEN, CDR2 SYDVKM. The V and J ends lost 3 bases and 4 bases respectively, with 7 bases between them. CDR3 coding DNA: TGTGCCAGCAGTTTTGCGAGATACGAGCAGTACTTC. Its protein product is CASSFARYEQYF.